A selection of T cell receptor beta chains follows, all from one sample in a study of blood T cell repertoires in COVID-19. Generated by immunoSEQ multiplex PCR, the TCRdb table keeps only in-frame clones and is missing some. The table shows some 220,000 clones, with over 75% occurring only once. Specimen: peripheral blood. These receptors all stem from a woman in her seventies with COVID-19, enrolled during active disease. Both conserved end residues are part of each CDR3. The order of the fields is V gene, D gene, J gene, clone size, CDR3 protein, CDR3 DNA. D genes are given only for firm matches. For some rows the clone size is stated as once, few or many, or as a class when expanded; others skip it.

v_call: TRBV19; d_call: .; j_call: TRBJ1-1; clone_size: .; cdr3_aa: CASSMGRGSTEAFF; cdr3_nt: TGTGCCAGTAGTATGGGGAGAGGGAGCACTGAAGCTTTCTTT
v_call: TRBV6-2/TRBV6-3; d_call: TRBD1; j_call: TRBJ2-3; clone_size: .; cdr3_aa: CASSSGTGGKYF; cdr3_nt: TGTGCCAGCAGTTCCGGGACAGGGGGAAAATATTTT
v_call: TRBV7-3; d_call: .; j_call: TRBJ1-3; clone_size: .; cdr3_aa: CASSLMAPNSGNTIYF; cdr3_nt: TGTGCCAGCAGCTTAATGGCCCCAAACTCTGGAAACACCATATATTTT
v_call: TRBV5-1; d_call: TRBD1; j_call: TRBJ1-5; clone_size: .; cdr3_aa: CASSLGTGNQPQHF; cdr3_nt: TGCGCCAGCAGCTTAGGGACAGGGAATCAGCCCCAGCATTTT
v_call: TRBV30; d_call: .; j_call: TRBJ2-1; clone_size: .; cdr3_aa: CAWSPRLSNEQFF; cdr3_nt: TGTGCCTGGAGTCCCCGATTGAGCAATGAGCAGTTCTTC
v_call: TRBV10-3; d_call: TRBD1; j_call: TRBJ2-7; clone_size: .; cdr3_aa: CAISESWTGGPYEQYF; cdr3_nt: TGTGCCATCAGTGAGTCCTGGACAGGGGGCCCCTACGAGCAGTACTTC
v_call: TRBV7-9; d_call: TRBD2; j_call: TRBJ2-7; clone_size: .; cdr3_aa: CASSTSGGAYEQYF; cdr3_nt: TGTGCCAGCAGCACTAGCGGGGGGGCCTACGAGCAGTACTTC
v_call: TRBV4-3; d_call: TRBD1; j_call: TRBJ2-4; clone_size: .; cdr3_aa: CASSQGWGQKNIQYF; cdr3_nt: TGCGCCAGCAGCCAAGGGTGGGGACAGAAAAACATTCAGTACTTC
v_call: TRBV15; d_call: .; j_call: TRBJ1-1; clone_size: .; cdr3_aa: CATSRDKFWGDMNTEAFF; cdr3_nt: TGTGCCACCAGCAGAGATAAGTTCTGGGGAGACATGAACACTGAAGCTTTCTTT
v_call: TRBV6-2/TRBV6-3; d_call: .; j_call: TRBJ2-3; clone_size: .; cdr3_aa: CASSTYRTASTDTQYF; cdr3_nt: TGTGCCAGCAGTACTTACCGGACAGCTAGCACAGATACGCAGTATTTT
v_call: TRBV7-3; d_call: .; j_call: TRBJ2-1; clone_size: few; cdr3_aa: CASSLNKRSEQFF; cdr3_nt: TGTGCCAGCAGCTTAAACAAGCGGAGTGAGCAGTTCTTC
v_call: TRBV6-2/TRBV6-3; d_call: .; j_call: TRBJ1-2; clone_size: .; cdr3_aa: CASSRRQVLGRGYTF; cdr3_nt: TGTGCCAGCAGTCGACGACAGGTTCTCGGGCGGGGCTACACCTTC
v_call: TRBV6-1; d_call: .; j_call: TRBJ1-4; clone_size: .; cdr3_aa: CASSEAHREKLFF; cdr3_nt: TGTGCCAGCAGTGAAGCGCACAGAGAAAAACTGTTTTTT
v_call: TRBV3-1/TRBV3-2; d_call: TRBD1; j_call: TRBJ1-1; clone_size: .; cdr3_aa: CASSTPGQGNTEAFF; cdr3_nt: TGTGCCAGCAGCACACCGGGACAGGGGAACACTGAAGCTTTCTTT
v_call: TRBV7-2; d_call: .; j_call: TRBJ2-7; clone_size: .; cdr3_aa: CASSLVRGRAYEQYF; cdr3_nt: TGTGCCAGCAGCTTAGTACGGGGAAGGGCCTACGAGCAGTACTTC
v_call: TRBV19; d_call: .; j_call: TRBJ2-7; clone_size: .; cdr3_aa: CASRMSAPSGYEQYF; cdr3_nt: TGTGCCAGTCGAATGTCGGCGCCGTCGGGCTACGAGCAGTACTTC
v_call: TRBV19; d_call: .; j_call: TRBJ2-3; clone_size: .; cdr3_aa: CASSPGSDLTDTQYF; cdr3_nt: TGTGCCAGTAGTCCCGGTAGCGACCTAACAGATACGCAGTATTTT